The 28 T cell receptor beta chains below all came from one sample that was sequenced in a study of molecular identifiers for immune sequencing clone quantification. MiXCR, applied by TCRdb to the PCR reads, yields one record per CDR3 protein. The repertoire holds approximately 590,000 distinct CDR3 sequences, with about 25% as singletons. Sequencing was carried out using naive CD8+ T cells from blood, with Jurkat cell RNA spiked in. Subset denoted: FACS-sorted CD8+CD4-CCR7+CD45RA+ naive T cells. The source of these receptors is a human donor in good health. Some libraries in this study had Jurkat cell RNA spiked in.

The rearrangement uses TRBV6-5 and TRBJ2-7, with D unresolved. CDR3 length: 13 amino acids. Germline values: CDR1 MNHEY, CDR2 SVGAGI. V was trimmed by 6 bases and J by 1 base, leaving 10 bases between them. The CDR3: CASSKVGSYEQYF. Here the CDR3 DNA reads TGTGCCAGCAGCAAGGTGGGGTCCTACGAGCAGTACTTC.

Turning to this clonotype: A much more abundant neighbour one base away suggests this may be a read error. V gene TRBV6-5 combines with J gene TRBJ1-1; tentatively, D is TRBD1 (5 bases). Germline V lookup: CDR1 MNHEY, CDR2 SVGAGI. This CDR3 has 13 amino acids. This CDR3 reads CAKRDGVNTEAFF. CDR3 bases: TGTGCGAAAAGGGACGGGGTAAACACTGAAGCTTTCTTT.

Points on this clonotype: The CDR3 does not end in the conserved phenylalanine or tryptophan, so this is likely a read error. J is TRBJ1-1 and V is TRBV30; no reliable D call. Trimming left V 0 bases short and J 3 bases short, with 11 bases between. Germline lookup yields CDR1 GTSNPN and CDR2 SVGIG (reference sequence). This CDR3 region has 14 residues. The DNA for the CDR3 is TGTGCCTGGAGTGTACGGGTGCGGGACACTGAAGCTTTCTCT. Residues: CAWSVRVRDTEAFS.

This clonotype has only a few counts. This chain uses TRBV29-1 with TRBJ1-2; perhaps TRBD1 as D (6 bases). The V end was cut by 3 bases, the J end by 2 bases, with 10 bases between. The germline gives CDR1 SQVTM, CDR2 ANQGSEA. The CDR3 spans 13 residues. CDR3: CSVDRDKNYGYTF. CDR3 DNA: TGCAGCGTTGATCGGGACAAGAACTATGGCTACACCTTC.

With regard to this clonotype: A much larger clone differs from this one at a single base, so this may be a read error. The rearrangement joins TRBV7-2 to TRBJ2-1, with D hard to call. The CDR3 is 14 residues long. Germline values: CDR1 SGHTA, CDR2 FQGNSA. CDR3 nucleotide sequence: TGTGCCAGCAGCTTAGGGCGCCAATACAATGAGCAGTCCTTC. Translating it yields CASSLGRQYNEQSF.

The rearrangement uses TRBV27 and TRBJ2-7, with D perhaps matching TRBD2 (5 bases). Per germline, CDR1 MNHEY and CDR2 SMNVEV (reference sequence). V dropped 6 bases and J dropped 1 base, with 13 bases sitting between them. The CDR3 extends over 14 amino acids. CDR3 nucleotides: TGTGCCAGCAGCTGCCGGGGAAAATCCTACGAGCAGTACTTC. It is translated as CASSCRGKSYEQYF.

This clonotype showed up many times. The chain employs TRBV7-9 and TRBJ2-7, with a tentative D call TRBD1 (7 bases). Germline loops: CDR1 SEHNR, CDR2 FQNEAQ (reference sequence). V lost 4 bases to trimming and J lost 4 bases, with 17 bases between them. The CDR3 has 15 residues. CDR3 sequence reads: CASSSRDSSFYEQYF. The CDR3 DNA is TGTGCCAGCAGCTCGCGGGACAGCTCTTTTTACGAGCAGTACTTC. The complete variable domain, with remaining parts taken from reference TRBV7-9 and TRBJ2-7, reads DTGVSQNPRHKITKRGQNVTFRCDPISEHNRLYWYRQTLGQGPEFLTYFQNEAQLEKSRLLSDRFSAERPKGSFSTLEIQRTEQGDSAMYLCASSSRDSSFYEQYFGPGTRLTVT.

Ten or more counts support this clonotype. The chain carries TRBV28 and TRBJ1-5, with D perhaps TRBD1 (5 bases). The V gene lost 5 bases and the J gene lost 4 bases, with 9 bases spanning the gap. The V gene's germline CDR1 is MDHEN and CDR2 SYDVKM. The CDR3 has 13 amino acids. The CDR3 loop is CASSGAGNQPQHF. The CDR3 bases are TGTGCCAGCAGTGGTGCAGGGAATCAGCCCCAGCATTTT. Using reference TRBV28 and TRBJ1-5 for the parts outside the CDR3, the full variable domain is DVKVTQSSRYLVKRTGEKVFLECVQDMDHENMFWYRQDPGLGLRLIYFSYDVKMKEKGDIPEGYSVSREKKERFSLILESASTNQTSMYLCASSGAGNQPQHFGDGTRLSIL.

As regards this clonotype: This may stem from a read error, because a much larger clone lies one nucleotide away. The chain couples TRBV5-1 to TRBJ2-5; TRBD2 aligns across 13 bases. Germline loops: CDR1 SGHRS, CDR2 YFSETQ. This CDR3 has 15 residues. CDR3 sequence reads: CANSGTSGTGETQYF. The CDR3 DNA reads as TGCGCCAACAGCGGGACTAGCGGGACGGGGGAGACCCAGTACTTC. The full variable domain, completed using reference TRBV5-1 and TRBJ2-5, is KAGVTQTPRYLIKTRGQQVTLSCSPISGHRSVSWYQQTPGQGLQFLFEYFSETQRNKGNFPGRFSGRQFSNSRSEMNVSTLELGDSALYLCANSGTSGTGETQYFGPGTRLLVL.

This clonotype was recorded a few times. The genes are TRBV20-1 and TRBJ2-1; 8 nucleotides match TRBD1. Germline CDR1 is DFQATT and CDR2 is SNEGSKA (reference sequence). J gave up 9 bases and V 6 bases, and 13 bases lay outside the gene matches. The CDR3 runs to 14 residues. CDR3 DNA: TGCAGTGCAAGGGACAGGACGTTCCTGGTTGAGCAGTTCTTC. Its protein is CSARDRTFLVEQFF.

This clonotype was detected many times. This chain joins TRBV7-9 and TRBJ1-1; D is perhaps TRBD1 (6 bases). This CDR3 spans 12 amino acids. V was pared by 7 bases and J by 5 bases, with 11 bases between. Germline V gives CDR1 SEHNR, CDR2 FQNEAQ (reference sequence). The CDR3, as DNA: TGTGCCAGCACAGGGGTGGTGACTGAAGCTTTCTTT. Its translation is CASTGVVTEAFF.

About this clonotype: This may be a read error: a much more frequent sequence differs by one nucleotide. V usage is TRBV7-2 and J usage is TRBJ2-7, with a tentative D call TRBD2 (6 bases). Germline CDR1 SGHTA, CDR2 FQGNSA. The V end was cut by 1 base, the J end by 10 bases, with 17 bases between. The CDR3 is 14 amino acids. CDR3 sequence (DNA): TGTGCCAGCAGCTTAGAGGGACTCGCTTGGGACCAGTACTTC. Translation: CASSLEGLAWDQYF.

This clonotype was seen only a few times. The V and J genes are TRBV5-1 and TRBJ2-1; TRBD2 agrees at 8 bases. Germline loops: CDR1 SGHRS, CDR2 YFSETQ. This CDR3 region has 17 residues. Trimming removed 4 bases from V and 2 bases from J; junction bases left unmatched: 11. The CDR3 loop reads CASSPGGREDPYNEQFF. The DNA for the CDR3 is TGCGCCAGCAGCCCGGGGGGGCGGGAGGACCCCTACAATGAGCAGTTCTTC.

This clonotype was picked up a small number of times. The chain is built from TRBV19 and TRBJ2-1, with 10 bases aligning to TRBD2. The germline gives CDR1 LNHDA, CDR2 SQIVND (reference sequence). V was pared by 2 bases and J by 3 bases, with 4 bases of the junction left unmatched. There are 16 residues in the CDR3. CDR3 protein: CASSIIGTSDYNEQFF. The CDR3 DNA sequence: TGTGCCAGTAGTATAATAGGGACTAGCGACTACAATGAGCAGTTCTTC.

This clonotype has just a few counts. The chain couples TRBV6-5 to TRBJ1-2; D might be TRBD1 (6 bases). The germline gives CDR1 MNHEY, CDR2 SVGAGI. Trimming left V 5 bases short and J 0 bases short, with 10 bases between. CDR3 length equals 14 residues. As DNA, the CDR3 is TGTGCCAGCAGTCCCCGGACAGCTAACTATGGCTACACCTTC. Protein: CASSPRTANYGYTF.

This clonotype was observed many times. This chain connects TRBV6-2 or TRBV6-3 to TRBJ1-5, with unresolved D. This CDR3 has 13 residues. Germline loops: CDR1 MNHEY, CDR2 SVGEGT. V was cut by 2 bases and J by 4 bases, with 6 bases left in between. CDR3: CASSYGQNQPQHF. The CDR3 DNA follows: TGTGCCAGCAGTTACGGCCAAAATCAGCCCCAGCATTTT.

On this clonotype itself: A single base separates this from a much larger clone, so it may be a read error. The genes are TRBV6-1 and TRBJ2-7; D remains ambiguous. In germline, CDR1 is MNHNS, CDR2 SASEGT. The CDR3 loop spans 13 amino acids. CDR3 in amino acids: CSSSENGAYEQYF. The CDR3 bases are TGTTCCAGCAGTGAAAACGGAGCCTACGAGCAGTACTTC.

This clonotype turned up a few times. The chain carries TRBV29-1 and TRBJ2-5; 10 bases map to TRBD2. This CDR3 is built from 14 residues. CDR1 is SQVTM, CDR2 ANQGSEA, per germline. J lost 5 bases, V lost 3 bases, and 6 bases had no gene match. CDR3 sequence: CSVDERGGSETQYF. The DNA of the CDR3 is TGCAGCGTTGACGAGCGGGGGGGCTCCGAGACCCAGTACTTC. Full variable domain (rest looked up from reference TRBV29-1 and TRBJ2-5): SAVISQKPSRDICQRGTSLTIQCQVDSQVTMMFWYRQQPGQSLTLIATANQGSEATYESGFVIDKFPISRPNLTFSTLTVSNMSPEDSSIYLCSVDERGGSETQYFGPGTRLLVL.

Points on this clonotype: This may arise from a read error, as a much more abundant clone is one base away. The CDR3: CASSQAWSGAPSNRPQHF. For the CDR3, the DNA is TGTGCCAGCAGCCAAGCTTGGTCAGGGGCGCCGAGCAATCGGCCCCAGCATTTT. The V gene is TRBV4-2, the J gene TRBJ1-5; weak D call: TRBD1 (6 bases). This CDR3 comprises 18 residues. The germline V gene has CDR1 LGHNA and CDR2 YNFKEQ.

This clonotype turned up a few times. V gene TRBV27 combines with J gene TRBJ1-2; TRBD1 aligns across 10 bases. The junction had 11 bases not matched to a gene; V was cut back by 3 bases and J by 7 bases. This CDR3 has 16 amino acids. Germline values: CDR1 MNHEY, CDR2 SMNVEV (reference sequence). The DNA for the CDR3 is TGTGCCAGCAGTTTCGACTTGACAGGGGGCATTGGTGGCTACACCTTC. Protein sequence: CASSFDLTGGIGGYTF.

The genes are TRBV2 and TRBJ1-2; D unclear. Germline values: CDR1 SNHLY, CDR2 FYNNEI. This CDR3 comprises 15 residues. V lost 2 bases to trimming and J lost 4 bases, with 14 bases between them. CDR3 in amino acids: CASSELGGESYGYTF. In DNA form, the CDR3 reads TGTGCCAGCAGTGAATTGGGCGGAGAATCCTATGGCTACACCTTC.

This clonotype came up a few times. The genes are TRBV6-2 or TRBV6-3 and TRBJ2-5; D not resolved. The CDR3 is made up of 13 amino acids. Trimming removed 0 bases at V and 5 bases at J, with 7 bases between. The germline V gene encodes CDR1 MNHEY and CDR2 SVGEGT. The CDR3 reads CASSYSNRETQYF. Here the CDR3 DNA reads TGTGCCAGCAGTTACTCCAATCGGGAGACCCAGTACTTC.

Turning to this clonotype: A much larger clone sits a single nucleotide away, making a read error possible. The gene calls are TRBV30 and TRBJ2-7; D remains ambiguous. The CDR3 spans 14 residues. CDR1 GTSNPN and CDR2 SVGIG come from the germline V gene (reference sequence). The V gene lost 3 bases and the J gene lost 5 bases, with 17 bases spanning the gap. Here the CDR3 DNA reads TGTGCCTGGAGAGTCAGTAGCTCTTTTGACGAGCAGTACTTC. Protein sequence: CAWRVSSSFDEQYF.

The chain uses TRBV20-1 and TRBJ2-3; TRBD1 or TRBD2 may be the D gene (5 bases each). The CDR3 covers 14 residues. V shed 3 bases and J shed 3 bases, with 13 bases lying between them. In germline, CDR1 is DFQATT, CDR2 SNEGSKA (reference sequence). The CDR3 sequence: CSARSRDVTDTQYF. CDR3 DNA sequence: TGCAGTGCTAGGTCTAGGGACGTTACAGATACGCAGTATTTT.

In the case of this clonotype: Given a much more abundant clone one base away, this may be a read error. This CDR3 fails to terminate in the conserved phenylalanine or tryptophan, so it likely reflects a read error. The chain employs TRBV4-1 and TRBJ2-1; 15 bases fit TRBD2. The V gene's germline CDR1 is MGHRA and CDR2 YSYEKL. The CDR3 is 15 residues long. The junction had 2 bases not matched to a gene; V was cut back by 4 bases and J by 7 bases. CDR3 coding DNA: TGCGCCAGCAGCCCCGGACTAGCGGGGGGGAATGAGCAGTTCTTA. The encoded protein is CASSPGLAGGNEQFL.

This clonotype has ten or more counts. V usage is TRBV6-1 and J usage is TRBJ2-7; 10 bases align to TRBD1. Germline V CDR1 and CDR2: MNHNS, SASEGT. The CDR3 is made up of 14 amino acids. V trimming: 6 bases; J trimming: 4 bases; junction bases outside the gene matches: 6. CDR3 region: CASRWDRGEYEQYF. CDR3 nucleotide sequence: TGTGCCAGCAGGTGGGACAGGGGAGAATACGAGCAGTACTTC.

The CDR3, as DNA: TGTGCCAGCAGCTTATGGCAGGGGACCGGCAATGAGCAGTTCTTC. It is translated as CASSLWQGTGNEQFF. J is TRBJ2-1 and V is TRBV11-2; a possible D gene is TRBD1 (6 bases). CDR1 is SGHAT and CDR2 is FQNNGV in the germline V gene. The V end lost 2 bases, the J end lost 6 bases, and 14 bases lay between the germline ends. The CDR3 is 15 residues long.

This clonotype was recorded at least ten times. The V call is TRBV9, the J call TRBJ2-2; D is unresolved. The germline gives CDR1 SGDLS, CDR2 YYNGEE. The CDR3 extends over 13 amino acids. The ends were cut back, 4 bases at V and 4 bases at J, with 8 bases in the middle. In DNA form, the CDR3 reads TGTGCCAGCAGCCCAGTCGGCACCGGGGAGCTGTTTTTT. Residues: CASSPVGTGELFF.